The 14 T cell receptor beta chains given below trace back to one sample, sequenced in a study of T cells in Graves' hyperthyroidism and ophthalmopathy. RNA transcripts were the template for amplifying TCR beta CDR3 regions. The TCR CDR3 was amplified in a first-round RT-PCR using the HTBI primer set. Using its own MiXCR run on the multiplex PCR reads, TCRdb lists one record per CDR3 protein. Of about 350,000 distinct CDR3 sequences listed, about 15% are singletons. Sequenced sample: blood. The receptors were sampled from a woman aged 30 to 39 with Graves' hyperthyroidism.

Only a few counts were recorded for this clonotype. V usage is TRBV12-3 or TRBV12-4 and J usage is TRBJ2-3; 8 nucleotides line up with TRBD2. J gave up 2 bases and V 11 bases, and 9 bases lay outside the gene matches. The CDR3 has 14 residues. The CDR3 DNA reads TGTGCCGTCAGTAAACTAGCGGTCACAGATACGCAGTATTTT. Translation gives CAVSKLAVTDTQYF.

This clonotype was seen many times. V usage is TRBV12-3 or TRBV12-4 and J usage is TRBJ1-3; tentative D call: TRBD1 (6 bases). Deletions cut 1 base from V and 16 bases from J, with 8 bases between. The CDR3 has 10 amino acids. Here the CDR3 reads CASSLDRAYF. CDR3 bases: TGTGCCAGCAGTTTAGACAGGGCTTATTTT.

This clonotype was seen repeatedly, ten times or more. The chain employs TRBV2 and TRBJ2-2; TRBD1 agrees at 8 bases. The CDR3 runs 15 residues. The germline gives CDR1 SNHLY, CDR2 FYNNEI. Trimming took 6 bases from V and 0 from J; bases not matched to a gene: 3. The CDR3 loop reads CASSGDRSNTGELFF. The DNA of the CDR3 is TGTGCCAGCAGCGGGGACAGGTCGAACACCGGGGAGCTGTTTTTT.

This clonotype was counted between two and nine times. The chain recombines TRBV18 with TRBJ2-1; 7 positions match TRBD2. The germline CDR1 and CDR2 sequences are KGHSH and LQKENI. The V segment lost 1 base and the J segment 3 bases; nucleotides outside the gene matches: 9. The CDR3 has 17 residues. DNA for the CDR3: TGTGCCAGCTCACCACGCTTGATGGCGGGAGTCTACAATGAGCAGTTCTTC. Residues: CASSPRLMAGVYNEQFF.

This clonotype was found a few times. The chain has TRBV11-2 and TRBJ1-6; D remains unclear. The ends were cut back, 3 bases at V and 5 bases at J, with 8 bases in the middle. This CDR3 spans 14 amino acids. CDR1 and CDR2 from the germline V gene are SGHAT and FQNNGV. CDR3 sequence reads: CASSFLIDNSPLHF. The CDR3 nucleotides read TGTGCCAGCAGCTTCTTGATAGATAATTCACCCCTCCACTTT.

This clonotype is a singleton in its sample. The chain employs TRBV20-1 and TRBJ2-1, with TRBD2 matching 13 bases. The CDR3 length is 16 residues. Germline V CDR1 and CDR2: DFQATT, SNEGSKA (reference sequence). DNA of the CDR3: TGCAGCGCGGGGACTAGCGGGACCCGCGAGCCCAATGAGCAGTTCTTC. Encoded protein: CSAGTSGTREPNEQFF.

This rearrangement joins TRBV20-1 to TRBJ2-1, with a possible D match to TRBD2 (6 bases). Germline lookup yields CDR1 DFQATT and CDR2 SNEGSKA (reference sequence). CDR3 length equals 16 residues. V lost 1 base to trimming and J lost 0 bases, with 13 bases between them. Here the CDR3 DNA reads TGCAGTGCTAGAGGGGGGGAGGCTCACTCCTACAATGAGCAGTTCTTC. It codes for CSARGGEAHSYNEQFF.

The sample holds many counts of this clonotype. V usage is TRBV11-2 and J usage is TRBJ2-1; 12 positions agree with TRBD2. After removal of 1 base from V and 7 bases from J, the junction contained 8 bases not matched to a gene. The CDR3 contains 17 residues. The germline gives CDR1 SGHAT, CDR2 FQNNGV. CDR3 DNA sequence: TGTGCCAGCAGCTTAGTTGGGCTAGCGGGAGGGTGGAATGAGCAGTTCTTC. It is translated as CASSLVGLAGGWNEQFF.

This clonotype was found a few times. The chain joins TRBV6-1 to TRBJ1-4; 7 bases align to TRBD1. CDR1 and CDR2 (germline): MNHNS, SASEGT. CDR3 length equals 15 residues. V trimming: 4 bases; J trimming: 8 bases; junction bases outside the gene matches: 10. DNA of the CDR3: TGTGCCAGCAGTGCTACAGGGGAGACGTACGAAAAACTGTTTTTT. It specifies CASSATGETYEKLFF.

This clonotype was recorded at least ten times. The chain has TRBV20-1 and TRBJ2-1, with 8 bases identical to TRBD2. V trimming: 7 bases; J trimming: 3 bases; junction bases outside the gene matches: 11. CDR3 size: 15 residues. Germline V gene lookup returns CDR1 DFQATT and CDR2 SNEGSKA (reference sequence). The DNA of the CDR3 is TGCAGTGTGCGTGCGGGAGGAGTGGGCTACAATGAGCAGTTCTTC. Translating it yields CSVRAGGVGYNEQFF.

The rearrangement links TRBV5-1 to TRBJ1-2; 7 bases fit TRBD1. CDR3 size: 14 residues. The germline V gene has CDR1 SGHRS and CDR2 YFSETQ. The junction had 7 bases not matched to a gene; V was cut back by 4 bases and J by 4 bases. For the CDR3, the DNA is TGCGCCAGCAGCCTCGGAGGGGGCTTCTATGGCTACACCTTC. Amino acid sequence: CASSLGGGFYGYTF.

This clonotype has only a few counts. Here the CDR3 DNA reads TGCAGCGTTAAACAGGGAGTCTCTTCTGGAAACACCATATATTTT. It translates to CSVKQGVSSGNTIYF. The V and J genes are TRBV29-1 and TRBJ1-3; D is perhaps TRBD1 (6 bases). The CDR3 has 15 residues. V gave up 5 bases and J gave up 1 base, with 15 bases separating them. Germline V gene data show CDR1 as SQVTM and CDR2 as ANQGSEA.

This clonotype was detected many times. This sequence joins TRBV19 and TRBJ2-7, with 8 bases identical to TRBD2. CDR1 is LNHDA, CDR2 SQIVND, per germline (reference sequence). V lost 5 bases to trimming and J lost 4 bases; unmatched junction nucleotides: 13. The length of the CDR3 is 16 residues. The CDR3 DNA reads TGTGCCAGTAGTGCCCAACCCACGGGAGGGCCTTACGAGCAGTACTTC. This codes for CASSAQPTGGPYEQYF.

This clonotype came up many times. Written as DNA, the CDR3 is TGTGCCAGCAGCCGAGGATGGGGCTACACCTTC. It codes for CASSRGWGYTF. The chain links TRBV13 to TRBJ1-2; no reliable D call. This CDR3 is built from 11 residues. The V and J ends lost 5 bases and 8 bases respectively, with 9 bases between them. Germline V gene lookup returns CDR1 PRHDT and CDR2 FYEKMQ (reference sequence).